These 24 T cell receptor beta chains originate from one sample sequenced in a study of control samples from healthy donors and cancer patients. The assay was immunoSEQ multiplex PCR, and TCRdb's table has in-frame clones only and misses some. This sample has about 130,000 clones; approximately 92% occur once, and the top ten carry around 2.5%. Sequenced input: blood. The receptor set was obtained from a man aged 35 to 55 in good health.

V and J are TRBV27 and TRBJ1-4, with D tentatively TRBD1 (5 bases). V lost 7 bases to trimming and J lost 8 bases, with 14 bases between them. The CDR3 loop spans 13 amino acids. Germline V gene data show CDR1 as MNHEY and CDR2 as SMNVEV (reference sequence). The CDR3 is CASTGRFGEKLFF. DNA of the CDR3: TGTGCCAGCACAGGGCGGTTTGGGGAAAAACTGTTTTTT.

The chain's CDR3 is CASSLAQDTDTQYF. The CDR3 DNA follows: TGCGCCAGCAGCTTGGCACAGGACACAGATACGCAGTATTTT. The gene calls are TRBV5-1 and TRBJ2-3; tentatively, D is TRBD1 (5 bases). The V end lost 0 bases, the J end lost 2 bases, and 7 bases lay between the germline ends. This CDR3 has 14 amino acids. The germline gives CDR1 SGHRS, CDR2 YFSETQ.

This clone is a singleton in its sample. This sequence joins TRBV3-1 (or the pseudogene TRBV3-2) and TRBJ1-2; D possibly corresponds to TRBD1 (6 bases). V lost 4 bases, J lost 4 bases, and 19 bases lay in between. The CDR3 extends over 16 amino acids. Looked up from germline, CDR1 is LGHDT and CDR2 is YNNKEL (reference sequence). The CDR3 nucleotides read TGTGCCAGCAGCCTCGACAGGTGGGGGCGAACCTATGGCTACACCTTC. As protein: CASSLDRWGRTYGYTF.

The rearrangement uses TRBV2 and TRBJ2-1; D gene ambiguous. The CDR3 is 14 amino acids. V was shortened by 5 bases and J by 1 base, with 9 bases between the two germline ends. CDR1 is SNHLY, CDR2 FYNNEI, per germline. CDR3 DNA sequence: TGTGCCAGCAGTCTGTTCGGGTCCTACAATGAGCAGTTCTTC. Protein: CASSLFGSYNEQFF.

The chain couples TRBV11-2 to TRBJ2-5, with D possibly TRBD1 on 5 matching bases. The V end was cut by 1 base, the J end by 5 bases, with 20 bases between. This CDR3 spans 17 amino acids. Per germline, CDR1 SGHAT and CDR2 FQNNGV. CDR3 DNA sequence: TGTGCCAGCAGCTTAGGAGGATTGGTGTCAGGGTTTGAGACCCAGTACTTC. Translating gives CASSLGGLVSGFETQYF.

The V gene is TRBV3-1 (or the pseudogene TRBV3-2), the J gene TRBJ1-2, with a possible D match to TRBD1 (5 bases). The CDR3 contains 16 residues. The V gene lost 2 bases and the J gene lost 6 bases, with 19 bases spanning the gap. The V gene's germline CDR1 is LGHDT and CDR2 YNNKEL (reference sequence). CDR3 sequence (DNA): TGTGCCAGCAGCCAAAGGTCGATTGGGGGGACCCATGGCTACACCTTC. This codes for CASSQRSIGGTHGYTF.

V gene TRBV6-5 combines with J gene TRBJ1-1, with 10 bases that match TRBD1. Germline trimming cut 6 bases from V and 6 bases from J; bases unmatched to any gene: 7. The CDR3 has 14 amino acids. Germline V gene lookup returns CDR1 MNHEY and CDR2 SVGAGI. The CDR3 nucleotides are TGTGCCAGCAGAGCCGGGACAGGGGCGCCTGAAGCTTTCTTT. This sequence encodes CASRAGTGAPEAFF.

This clone came up once. The gene calls are TRBV7-9 and TRBJ1-1; unclear D gene. The CDR3 loop spans 13 amino acids. CDR1 is SEHNR, CDR2 FQNEAQ, per germline (reference sequence). Trimming cost V 3 bases and J 3 bases, with 8 bases left between them. This chain's CDR3 is CASSLLDDTEAFF. In nucleotides, the CDR3 is TGTGCCAGCAGCTTGTTGGATGACACTGAAGCTTTCTTT.

As concerns this clone: Other DNA sequences in the sample encode the same CDR3. J is TRBJ1-1 and V is TRBV5-1; D is unresolved. This CDR3 comprises 13 residues. Germline V gene data show CDR1 as SGHRS and CDR2 as YFSETQ. Trimming shortened V by 3 bases and J by 0 bases, and 6 bases separated the two germline ends. The CDR3 region has the DNA TGCGCCAGCAGCTCTGGACTGAACACTGAAGCTTTCTTT. Its protein product is CASSSGLNTEAFF.

Concerning this clone itself: The CDR3 does not close with the conserved phenylalanine or tryptophan, likely indicating a read error. The limits of the CDR3 on the DNA are not certain, so only TCRdb's listed CDR3 is given. CDR3: CASRLHPSSTS. The chain couples TRBV19 to TRBJ2-7. With termini counted, the CDR3 has 11 amino acids. Germline CDR1 and CDR2: LNHDA and SQIVND (reference sequence).

The chain uses TRBV18 and TRBJ1-1, with D possibly TRBD1 on 5 matching bases. Between the trimmed V and J ends, which lost 5 bases and 3 bases, there was a span of 13 bases. The length of the CDR3 is 14 residues. CDR1 is KGHSH, CDR2 LQKENI, per germline. The CDR3 DNA reads TGTGCCAGCTCAGCTACAGGTTCGGACACTGAAGCTTTCTTT. Protein product: CASSATGSDTEAFF.

This chain uses TRBV9 with TRBJ1-1; a weak D match, TRBD1 (5 bases). Germline V gene sequence: CDR1 SGDLS, CDR2 YYNGEE. The CDR3 runs 15 residues. The germline V and J ends were trimmed by 0 bases and 0 bases, with 9 bases remaining between them. The CDR3 region has the DNA TGTGCCAGCAGCGTAGGTGTCAGGGTGAACACTGAAGCTTTCTTT. It yields the protein CASSVGVRVNTEAFF. Filled out from reference TRBV9 and TRBJ1-1, the complete variable domain reads DSGVTQTPKHLITATGQRVTLRCSPRSGDLSVYWYQQSLDQGLQFLIQYYNGEERAKGNILERFSAQQFPDLHSELNLSSLELGDSALYFCASSVGVRVNTEAFFGQGTRLTVV.

The chain recombines TRBV4-1 with TRBJ1-2, with D unresolved. The CDR3 is 14 residues long. Trimming shortened V by 0 bases and J by 10 bases, and 15 bases separated the two germline ends. Per germline, CDR1 MGHRA and CDR2 YSYEKL. CDR3 region: CASSQEFRQHPYTF. The CDR3 DNA is TGCGCCAGCAGCCAAGAGTTTCGGCAGCACCCCTACACCTTC.

This chain connects TRBV6-1 to TRBJ1-5; no firm D call. Trimming pared 2 bases from V and 9 bases from J, leaving 14 bases between. Germline V gives CDR1 MNHNS, CDR2 SASEGT. The CDR3 extends over 14 amino acids. CDR3 region: CASSEMGRPGPQHF. The CDR3 DNA reads as TGTGCCAGCAGTGAAATGGGCAGGCCAGGGCCCCAGCATTTT.

This clone was counted a few times. Other DNA sequences in the sample encode the same CDR3. The chain uses TRBV5-1 and TRBJ2-3, with 7 positions matching TRBD1. The germline CDR1 and CDR2 sequences are SGHRS and YFSETQ. V gave up 0 bases and J gave up 3 bases; unmatched junction bases: 4. This CDR3 has 15 amino acids. The CDR3: CASSLAGGGTDTQYF. DNA of the CDR3: TGCGCCAGCAGCTTGGCAGGGGGTGGGACAGATACGCAGTATTTT. The whole variable domain, remainder taken from reference TRBV5-1 and TRBJ2-3, is KAGVTQTPRYLIKTRGQQVTLSCSPISGHRSVSWYQQTPGQGLQFLFEYFSETQRNKGNFPGRFSGRQFSNSRSEMNVSTLELGDSALYLCASSLAGGGTDTQYFGPGTRLTVL.

J is TRBJ1-4 and V is TRBV7-9; perhaps TRBD1 as D (5 bases). The germline gives CDR1 SEHNR, CDR2 FQNEAQ (reference sequence). V was pared by 5 bases and J by 9 bases, with 16 bases between. The CDR3 is 14 amino acids. CDR3 sequence (DNA): TGTGCCAGCAGCGACGGATCGGGGGTTAAAAAACTGTTTTTT. It is translated as CASSDGSGVKKLFF.

The genes are TRBV5-8 and TRBJ1-5; no reliable D call. The CDR3 consists of 13 residues. V lost 7 bases to trimming and J lost 4 bases, with 12 bases between them. Germline V gene lookup returns CDR1 SGHTS and CDR2 YDEGEE. The chain's CDR3 is CASLQLTNQPQHF. The CDR3 DNA reads as TGTGCCAGCTTACAACTGACTAATCAGCCCCAGCATTTT.

The rearrangement links TRBV11-2 to TRBJ1-3, with 8 bases that match TRBD1. The germline V gene has CDR1 SGHAT and CDR2 FQNNGV. V lost 5 bases to trimming and J lost 0 bases; unmatched junction nucleotides: 12. The CDR3 runs to 18 residues. The CDR3 DNA reads as TGTGCCAGCAGCGTAGCCGGGACAGGAATGTTCTCTGGAAACACCATATATTTT. Its translation is CASSVAGTGMFSGNTIYF. Drawing the rest from reference TRBV11-2 and TRBJ1-3, the complete variable domain is EAGVAQSPRYKIIEKRQSVAFWCNPISGHATLYWYQQILGQGPKLLIQFQNNGVVDDSQLPKDRFSAERLKGVDSTLKIQPAKLEDSAVYLCASSVAGTGMFSGNTIYFGEGSWLTVV.

V usage is TRBV5-1 and J usage is TRBJ1-1; D is undetermined. The germline gives CDR1 SGHRS, CDR2 YFSETQ. CDR3 length: 13 amino acids. V lost 0 bases and J lost 5, with 8 bases in between. CDR3 protein: CASSLARMTEAFF. CDR3 coding DNA: TGCGCCAGCAGCTTGGCGAGGATGACTGAAGCTTTCTTT.

This chain joins TRBV10-3 and TRBJ2-6, with TRBD2 matching 10 bases. The CDR3 spans 19 residues. The germline V gene has CDR1 ENHRY and CDR2 SYGVKD. Trimming removed 0 bases from V and 0 bases from J; junction bases left unmatched: 5. The CDR3 spells CAISESGVAGGSGANVLTF. DNA of the CDR3: TGTGCCATCAGTGAGTCGGGGGTAGCGGGGGGCTCTGGGGCCAACGTCCTGACTTTC.

The chain combines TRBV19 with TRBJ1-1; D gene unclear. Per the germline V gene, CDR1 is LNHDA and CDR2 is SQIVND (reference sequence). V was shortened by 0 bases and J by 0 bases, with 8 bases between the two germline ends. The CDR3 is made up of 15 amino acids. DNA of the CDR3: TGTGCCAGTAGTATAGATCCCATCATGAACACTGAAGCTTTCTTT. This sequence encodes CASSIDPIMNTEAFF.

This clone was picked up one time. The rearrangement uses TRBV5-6 and TRBJ1-1; TRBD1 matches at 9 bases. The J segment lost 1 base and the V segment lost 0 bases, leaving 10 bases of the junction unmatched. This CDR3 is 18 amino acids long. Germline loops: CDR1 SGHDT, CDR2 YYEEEE. The chain's CDR3 is CASSLVGTGFPANTEAFF. CDR3 DNA: TGTGCCAGCAGCTTGGTTGGGACAGGGTTCCCCGCGAACACTGAAGCTTTCTTT.

The chain recombines TRBV2 with TRBJ1-6; no definite D call. V was trimmed by 9 bases and J by 9 bases, leaving 9 bases between them. The CDR3 extends over 11 amino acids. In germline, CDR1 is SNHLY, CDR2 FYNNEI. The CDR3 spells CASRAVSPLHF. As DNA, the CDR3 is TGTGCCAGTAGAGCTGTTTCACCCCTCCACTTT.

J is TRBJ1-2 and V is TRBV5-1; no reliable D call. Germline V gene sequence: CDR1 SGHRS, CDR2 YFSETQ. This CDR3 region has 15 residues. The V end lost 4 bases, the J end lost 0 bases, and 13 bases lay between the germline ends. For the CDR3, the DNA is TGCGCCAGCAGCGTAGGACTGCTAGCTAACTATGGCTACACCTTC. Amino acid sequence: CASSVGLLANYGYTF.